The present TCR beta chain was sequenced within a study of Ad26.COV2.S vaccination and SARS-CoV-2 variants. Study conclusions and caveats: Substantial breadth was reportedly displayed by spike-specific CD8+ and CD4+ T cell responses after vaccination.

Regarding treatment: some 20 received Ad26.COV2.S at low or high dose, single or two shots; several received placebo; per-sample allocation not given. Sampling was performed 63 days after the first vaccine or placebo injection. Trimming cost V 4 bases and J 6 bases, with 11 bases left between them. The CDR3 runs 13 residues. CDR1 is SGHDN and CDR2 is FVKESK in the germline V gene. Produced via immunoSEQ multiplex PCR; TCRdb's table is partial and in-frame only. The data show about 420,000 clones, over 75% seen once. This clone occurred once. Its target is unknown. V is TRBV14 and J is TRBJ2-3; a possible D gene is TRBD2 (6 bases). The starting material was peripheral blood, obtained in a trial of Ad26.COV2.S vaccine versus placebo. The receptor was derived from a person aged 18-60 years who received the Ad26.COV2.S COVID-19 vaccine or a placebo. The CDR3, as DNA: TGTGCCAGCAGCCCCGCGGGGACTGATACGCAGTATTTT. Protein: CASSPAGTDTQYF.